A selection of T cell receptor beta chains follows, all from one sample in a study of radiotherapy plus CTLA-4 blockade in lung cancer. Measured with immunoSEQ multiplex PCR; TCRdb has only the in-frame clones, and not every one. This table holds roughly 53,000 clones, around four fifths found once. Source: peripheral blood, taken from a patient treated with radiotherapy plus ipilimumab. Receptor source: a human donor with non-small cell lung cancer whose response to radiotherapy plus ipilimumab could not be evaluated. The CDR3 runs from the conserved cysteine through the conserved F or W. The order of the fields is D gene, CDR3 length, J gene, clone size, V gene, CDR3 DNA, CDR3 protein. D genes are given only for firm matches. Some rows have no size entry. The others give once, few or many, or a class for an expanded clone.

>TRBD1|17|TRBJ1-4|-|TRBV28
TGTGCCAGCAGAGGGACAGGGGATTTTTGGACTAATGAAAAACTGTTTTTT
CASRGTGDFWTNEKLFF
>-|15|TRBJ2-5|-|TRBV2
TGTGCCAGCAGTGAAGGGGGAGAAGGCCAAGAGACCCAGTACTTC
CASSEGGEGQETQYF
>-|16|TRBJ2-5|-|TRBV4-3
TGCGCCAGCAGCCCCCGAGAGATCCCATACCAAGAGACCCAGTACTTC
CASSPREIPYQETQYF
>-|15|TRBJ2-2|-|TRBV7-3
TGTGCCAGCAGCTCCCCAACTAGTCTCTCCGGGGAGCTGTTTTTT
CASSSPTSLSGELFF
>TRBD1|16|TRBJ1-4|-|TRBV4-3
TGCGCCAGCAGCCAAGCCGCGACAGGGACCGGTGAAAAACTGTTTTTT
CASSQAATGTGEKLFF
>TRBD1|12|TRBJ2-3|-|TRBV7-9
TGTGCCAGCAGCTTAAGACAGGGAACGCAGTATTTT
CASSLRQGTQYF
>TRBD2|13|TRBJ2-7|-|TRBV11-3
TGTGCCAGCAGCTTTCGGCGGGAGAACGAGCAGTACTTC
CASSFRRENEQYF
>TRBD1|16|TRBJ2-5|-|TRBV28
TGTGCCAGCAGTACCCAAGGGACAGGGATTGAGGAGACCCAGTACTTC
CASSTQGTGIEETQYF
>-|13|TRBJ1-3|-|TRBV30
TGTGCCTCCGAAACTAGTTATGGAAACACCATATATTTT
CASETSYGNTIYF
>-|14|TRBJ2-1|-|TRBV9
TGTGCCAGCAACATTATTCTCCTTTACAATGAGCAGTTCTTC
CASNIILLYNEQFF
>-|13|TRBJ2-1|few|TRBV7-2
TGTGCCAGCAGGAGGACAGCCTACAATGAGCAGTTCTTC
CASRRTAYNEQFF
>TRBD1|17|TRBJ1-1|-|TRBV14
TGTGCCAGCAGCCTAAGATCTGGGGACAGGGGGAACACTGAAGCTTTCTTT
CASSLRSGDRGNTEAFF
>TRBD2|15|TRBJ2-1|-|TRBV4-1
TGCGCCAGCAGCCAGCCGACTAGCGGGAGAAATGAGCAGTTCTTC
CASSQPTSGRNEQFF
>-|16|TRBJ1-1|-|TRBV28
TGTGCCAGCAGTTCTTTTGGTGGCGGGGGGGGGACTGAAGCTTTCTTT
CASSSFGGGGGTEAFF
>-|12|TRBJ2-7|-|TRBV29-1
TGCAGCGTATACACGGATAACTACGAGCAGTACTTC
CSVYTDNYEQYF
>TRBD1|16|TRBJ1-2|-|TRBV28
TGTGCCAGTAGAACCCCGACAGGGGCGAAATCTTATGGCTACACCTTC
CASRTPTGAKSYGYTF
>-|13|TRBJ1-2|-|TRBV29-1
TGCAGCGTTAAAGGGGGGGAGAACTATGGCTACACCTTC
CSVKGGENYGYTF
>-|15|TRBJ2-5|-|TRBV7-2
TGTGCCAGCAGCTTTCTAGGACAGCAAGGAGAGACCCAGTACTTC
CASSFLGQQGETQYF